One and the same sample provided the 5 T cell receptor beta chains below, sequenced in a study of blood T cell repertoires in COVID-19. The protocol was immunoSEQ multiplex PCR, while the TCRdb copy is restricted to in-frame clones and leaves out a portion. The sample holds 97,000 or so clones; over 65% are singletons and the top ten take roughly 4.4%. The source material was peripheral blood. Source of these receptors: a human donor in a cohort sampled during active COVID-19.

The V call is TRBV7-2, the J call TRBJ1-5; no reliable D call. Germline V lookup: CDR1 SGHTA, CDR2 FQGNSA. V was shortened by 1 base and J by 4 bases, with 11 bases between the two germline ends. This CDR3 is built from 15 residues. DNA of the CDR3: TGTGCCAGCAGCTTAGGTCCGGGTCAGAATCAGCCCCAGCATTTT. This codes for CASSLGPGQNQPQHF. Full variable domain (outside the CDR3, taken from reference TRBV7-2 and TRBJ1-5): GAGVSQSPSNKVTEKGKDVELRCDPISGHTALYWYRQSLGQGLEFLIYFQGNSAPDKSGLPSDRFSAERTGGSVSTLTIQRTQQEDSAVYLCASSLGPGQNQPQHFGDGTRLSIL.

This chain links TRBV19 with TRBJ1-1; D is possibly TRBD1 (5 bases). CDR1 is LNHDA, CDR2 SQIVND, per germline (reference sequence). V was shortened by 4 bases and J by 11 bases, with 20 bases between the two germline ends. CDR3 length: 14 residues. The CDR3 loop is CASSTIEDTQKAFF. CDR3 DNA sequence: TGTGCCAGTAGTACAATAGAGGACACCCAGAAGGCTTTCTTT.

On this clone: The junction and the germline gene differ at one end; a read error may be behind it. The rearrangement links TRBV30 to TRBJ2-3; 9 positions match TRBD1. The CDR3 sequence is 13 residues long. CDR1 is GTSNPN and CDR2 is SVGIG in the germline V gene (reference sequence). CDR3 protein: CAWVTGGTDTQYF. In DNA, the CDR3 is TGTGCCTGGGTTACAGGGGGCACCGATACGCAGTATTTT.

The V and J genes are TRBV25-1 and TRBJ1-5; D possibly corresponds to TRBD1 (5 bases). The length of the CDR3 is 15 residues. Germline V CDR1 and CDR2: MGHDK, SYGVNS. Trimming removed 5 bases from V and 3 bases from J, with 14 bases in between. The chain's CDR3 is CASSLSGRDNQPQHF. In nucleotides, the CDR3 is TGTGCCAGCAGTCTTTCAGGGAGGGACAATCAGCCCCAGCATTTT.

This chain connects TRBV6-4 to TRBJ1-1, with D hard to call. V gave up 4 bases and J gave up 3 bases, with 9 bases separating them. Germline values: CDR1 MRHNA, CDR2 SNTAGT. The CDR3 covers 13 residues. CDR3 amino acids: CASSVEEYTEAFF. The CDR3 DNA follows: TGTGCCAGCAGTGTTGAGGAATACACTGAAGCTTTCTTT.